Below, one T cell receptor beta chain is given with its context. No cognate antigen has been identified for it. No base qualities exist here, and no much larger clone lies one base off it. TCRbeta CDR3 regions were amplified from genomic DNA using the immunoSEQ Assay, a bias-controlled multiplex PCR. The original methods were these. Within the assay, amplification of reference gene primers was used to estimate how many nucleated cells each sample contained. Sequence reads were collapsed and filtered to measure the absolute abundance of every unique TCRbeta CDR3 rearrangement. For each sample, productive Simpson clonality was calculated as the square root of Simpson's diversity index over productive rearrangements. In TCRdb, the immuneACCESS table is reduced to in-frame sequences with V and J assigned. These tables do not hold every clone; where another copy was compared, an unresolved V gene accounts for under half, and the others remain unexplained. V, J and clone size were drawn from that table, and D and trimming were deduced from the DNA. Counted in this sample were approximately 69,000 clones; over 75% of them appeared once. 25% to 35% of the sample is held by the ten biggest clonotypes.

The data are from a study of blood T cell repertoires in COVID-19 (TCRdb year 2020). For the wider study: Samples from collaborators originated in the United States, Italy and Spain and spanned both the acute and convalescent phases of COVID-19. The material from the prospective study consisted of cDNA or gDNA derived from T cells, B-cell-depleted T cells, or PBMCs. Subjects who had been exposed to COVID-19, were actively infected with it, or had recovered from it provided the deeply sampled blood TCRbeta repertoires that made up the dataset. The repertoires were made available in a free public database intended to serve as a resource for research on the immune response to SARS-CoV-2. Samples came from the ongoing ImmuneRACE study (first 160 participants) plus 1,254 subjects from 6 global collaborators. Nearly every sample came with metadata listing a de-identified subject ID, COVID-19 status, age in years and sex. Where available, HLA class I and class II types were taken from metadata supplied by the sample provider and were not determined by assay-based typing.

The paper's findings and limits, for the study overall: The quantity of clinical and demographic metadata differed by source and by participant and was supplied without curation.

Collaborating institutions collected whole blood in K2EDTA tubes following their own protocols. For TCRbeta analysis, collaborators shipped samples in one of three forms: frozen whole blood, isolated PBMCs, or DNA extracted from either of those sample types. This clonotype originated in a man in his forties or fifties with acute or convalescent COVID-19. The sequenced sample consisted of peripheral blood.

The DNA reads TGTGCCAGCAGCCGGGGACTAGCGGGGGACGGAGAGACCCAGTACTTC. Its translation reads: CASSRGLAGDGETQYF. The chain was built from TRBV4-2 and TRBJ2-5; 14 bases in the middle match TRBD2. Reading the germline V gene gives CDR1 LGHNA and CDR2 YNFKEQ. V has 4 bases trimmed and J has 4 bases trimmed; junction bases matching no gene number 5. From the cysteine through the phenylalanine, the CDR3 covers 16 amino acids. CDR3 DNA only is kept here, 48 bases in frame from base 1.